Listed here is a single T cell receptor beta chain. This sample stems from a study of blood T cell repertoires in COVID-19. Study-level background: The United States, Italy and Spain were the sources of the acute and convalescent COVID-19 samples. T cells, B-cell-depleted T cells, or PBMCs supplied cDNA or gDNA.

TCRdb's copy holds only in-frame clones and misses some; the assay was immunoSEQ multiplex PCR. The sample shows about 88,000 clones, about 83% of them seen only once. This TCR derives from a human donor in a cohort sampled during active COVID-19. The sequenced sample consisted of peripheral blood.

In nucleotides, the CDR3 is TGCGCCAGCAGCTTGGGCCGGACAGGAGGCGAGACCCAGTACTTC. This codes for CASSLGRTGGETQYF. The chain links TRBV5-1 to TRBJ2-5; TRBD1 matches 7 bases. CDR3 length: 15 amino acids. V shed 0 bases, J shed 5 bases, and the junction held 7 bases outside the gene matches. CDR1 and CDR2 (germline): SGHRS, YFSETQ.